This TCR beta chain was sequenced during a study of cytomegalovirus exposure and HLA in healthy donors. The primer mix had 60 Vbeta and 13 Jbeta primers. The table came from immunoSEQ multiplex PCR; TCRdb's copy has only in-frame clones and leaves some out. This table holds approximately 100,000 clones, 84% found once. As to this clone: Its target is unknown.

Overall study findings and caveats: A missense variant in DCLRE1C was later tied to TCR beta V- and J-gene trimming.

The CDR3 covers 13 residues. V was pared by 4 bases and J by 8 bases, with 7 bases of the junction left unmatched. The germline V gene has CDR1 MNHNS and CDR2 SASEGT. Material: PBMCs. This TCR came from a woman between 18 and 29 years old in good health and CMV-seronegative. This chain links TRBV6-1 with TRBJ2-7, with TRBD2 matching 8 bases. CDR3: CASSGGAGGKQYF. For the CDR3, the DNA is TGTGCCAGCAGTGGCGGCGCGGGAGGTAAGCAGTACTTC.